These T cell receptor beta chains were read from a single sample in a study of graft-versus-host responses after intestinal transplantation. Here immunoSEQ multiplex PCR was the method, and the copy in TCRdb shows in-frame clones only, minus some. Of 21,000 or so clones in the sample, 55% to 70% were seen once. Source: alloreactive CD4+ T cells from a mixed lymphocyte reaction culture, taken before intestinal transplant. The receptors shown here come from a human patient who received an intestinal transplant. Each CDR3 is given with its conserved first and last residue. The order of the fields is D gene, clone size, J gene, V gene, CDR3 protein, CDR3 DNA. A D gene is named only where the DNA matches it firmly. The size of a clone is reported for some rows only, either as once, few or many, or as a class for expanded clones.

d_gene: NA; abundance: NA; j_gene: TRBJ1-2; v_gene: TRBV2; CDR3aa: CASRSGDGGIYGYTF; CDR3nt: TGTGCCAGCAGGTCAGGAGATGGGGGGATCTATGGCTACACCTTC
d_gene: TRBD1; abundance: NA; j_gene: TRBJ1-1; v_gene: TRBV30; CDR3aa: CAWSVVGRGFPEAFF; CDR3nt: TGTGCCTGGAGTGTAGTCGGCAGGGGGTTCCCTGAAGCTTTCTTT
d_gene: TRBD1; abundance: NA; j_gene: TRBJ2-7; v_gene: TRBV11-2; CDR3aa: CASSSRDRGIYEQYF; CDR3nt: TGTGCCAGCAGCTCCCGGGACAGGGGGATCTACGAGCAGTACTTC
d_gene: NA; abundance: NA; j_gene: TRBJ2-7; v_gene: TRBV18; CDR3aa: CASSPLRSAGEQYF; CDR3nt: TGTGCCAGCTCACCGTTACGCTCTGCCGGGGAGCAGTACTTC
d_gene: NA; abundance: NA; j_gene: TRBJ1-2; v_gene: TRBV6-1; CDR3aa: CASSESGSTLGIYGYTF; CDR3nt: TGTGCCAGCAGTGAATCGGGAAGTACCCTAGGGATCTATGGCTACACCTTC
d_gene: TRBD1; abundance: few; j_gene: TRBJ1-4; v_gene: TRBV10-1; CDR3aa: CASSESSVGKGAGINEKLFF; CDR3nt: TGCGCCAGCAGTGAGTCGTCCGTGGGAAAGGGGGCGGGTATTAATGAAAAACTGTTTTTT
d_gene: TRBD2; abundance: once; j_gene: TRBJ2-7; v_gene: TRBV28; CDR3aa: CASSGAGAGRSTYEQYF; CDR3nt: TGTGCCAGCAGTGGAGCAGGAGCCGGGAGGTCCACCTACGAGCAGTACTTC
d_gene: NA; abundance: NA; j_gene: TRBJ1-4; v_gene: TRBV18; CDR3aa: CASSPTTGHLNEKLFF; CDR3nt: TGTGCCAGCTCACCTACGACAGGCCACTTGAATGAAAAACTGTTTTTT
d_gene: TRBD1; abundance: few; j_gene: TRBJ2-1; v_gene: TRBV7-9; CDR3aa: CASSLAGGQGEQFF; CDR3nt: TGTGCCAGCAGCTTAGCGGGGGGACAGGGTGAGCAGTTCTTC
d_gene: NA; abundance: NA; j_gene: TRBJ2-7; v_gene: TRBV27; CDR3aa: CASSPDSPPSYEQYF; CDR3nt: TGTGCCAGCAGTCCCGACAGCCCTCCCTCCTACGAGCAGTACTTC
d_gene: TRBD2; abundance: NA; j_gene: TRBJ2-7; v_gene: TRBV7-2; CDR3aa: CASSLSSGRVYEQYF; CDR3nt: TGTGCCAGCAGCCTATCTAGCGGGAGGGTGTACGAGCAGTACTTC
d_gene: NA; abundance: NA; j_gene: TRBJ2-3; v_gene: TRBV28; CDR3aa: CASSLPVTDTQYF; CDR3nt: TGTGCCAGCAGTCTTCCAGTTACAGATACGCAGTATTTT
d_gene: TRBD2; abundance: few; j_gene: TRBJ2-2; v_gene: TRBV11-2; CDR3aa: CASSFWSSGNTGELFF; CDR3nt: TGTGCCAGCAGCTTCTGGTCTAGCGGGAACACCGGGGAGCTGTTTTTT
d_gene: TRBD1; abundance: NA; j_gene: TRBJ1-5; v_gene: TRBV19; CDR3aa: CASSYIRGTGSQPQHF; CDR3nt: TGTGCCAGTAGTTATATCCGGGGGACAGGGAGTCAGCCCCAGCATTTT
d_gene: NA; abundance: NA; j_gene: TRBJ2-1; v_gene: TRBV7-2; CDR3aa: CASSLGGRLLNEQFF; CDR3nt: TGTGCCAGCAGCTTAGGGGGCAGGCTACTCAATGAGCAGTTCTTC
d_gene: TRBD1; abundance: NA; j_gene: TRBJ1-5; v_gene: TRBV7-2; CDR3aa: CASSLQGQGQPQHF; CDR3nt: TGTGCCAGCAGCTTACAGGGACAGGGTCAGCCCCAGCATTTT
d_gene: NA; abundance: NA; j_gene: TRBJ2-1; v_gene: TRBV7-3; CDR3aa: CASSPGSYNEQFF; CDR3nt: TGTGCCAGCAGCCCGGGCTCCTACAATGAGCAGTTCTTC
d_gene: TRBD2; abundance: NA; j_gene: TRBJ2-5; v_gene: TRBV7-2; CDR3aa: CASSTGLARETQYF; CDR3nt: TGTGCCAGCAGCACGGGACTAGCGCGAGAGACCCAGTACTTC
d_gene: TRBD2; abundance: NA; j_gene: TRBJ2-3; v_gene: TRBV5-6; CDR3aa: CASSWWTSGVRDTQYF; CDR3nt: TGTGCCAGCAGCTGGTGGACTAGCGGGGTGAGGGATACGCAGTATTTT
d_gene: NA; abundance: NA; j_gene: TRBJ2-2; v_gene: TRBV7-2; CDR3aa: CASSLSPRAGWAGELFF; CDR3nt: TGTGCCAGCAGCTTAAGCCCCCGGGCAGGGTGGGCCGGGGAGCTGTTTTTT
d_gene: TRBD2; abundance: NA; j_gene: TRBJ2-3; v_gene: TRBV10-1; CDR3aa: CASSSLRGAPDTQYF; CDR3nt: TGCGCCAGCAGTTCCTTGCGGGGGGCTCCAGATACGCAGTATTTT
d_gene: NA; abundance: NA; j_gene: TRBJ1-2; v_gene: TRBV7-9; CDR3aa: CASSLWEANYGYTF; CDR3nt: TGTGCCAGCAGCTTGTGGGAGGCTAACTATGGCTACACCTTC
d_gene: TRBD1; abundance: once; j_gene: TRBJ1-4; v_gene: TRBV5-6; CDR3aa: CASSLWGIGTGGNEKLFF; CDR3nt: TGTGCCAGCAGCTTGTGGGGAATCGGGACAGGGGGTAATGAAAAACTGTTTTTT
d_gene: TRBD2; abundance: NA; j_gene: TRBJ2-3; v_gene: TRBV11-2; CDR3aa: CASSFLAGGTDTQYF; CDR3nt: TGTGCCAGCAGCTTCTTAGCGGGGGGGACAGATACGCAGTATTTT
d_gene: NA; abundance: NA; j_gene: TRBJ2-3; v_gene: TRBV19; CDR3aa: CASSTRGTDTQYF; CDR3nt: TGTGCCAGTAGTACGCGAGGCACAGATACGCAGTATTTT
d_gene: TRBD1; abundance: NA; j_gene: TRBJ1-2; v_gene: TRBV4-3; CDR3aa: CASSLSPGTGYGYTF; CDR3nt: TGCGCCAGCAGCCTCTCCCCCGGGACAGGCTATGGCTACACCTTC
d_gene: NA; abundance: few; j_gene: TRBJ2-7; v_gene: TRBV18; CDR3aa: CASSPAYEQYF; CDR3nt: TGTGCCAGCTCACCCGCCTACGAGCAGTACTTC
d_gene: TRBD2; abundance: few; j_gene: TRBJ2-3; v_gene: TRBV19; CDR3aa: CASRASGWGADTQYF; CDR3nt: TGTGCCAGTAGGGCTAGCGGTTGGGGCGCAGATACGCAGTATTTT
d_gene: TRBD2; abundance: few; j_gene: TRBJ2-3; v_gene: TRBV4-1; CDR3aa: CASSRVTGASGGLKGDTQYF; CDR3nt: TGCGCCAGCAGCCGAGTAACCGGGGCTAGCGGGGGGCTCAAGGGGGATACGCAGTATTTT